This is a list of T cell receptor beta chains from one sample in a study of post-analysis software for immune sequencing data. From the PCR reads, TCRdb called clonotypes with MiXCR, one entry per CDR3 protein. The sample records a few hundred thousand distinct CDR3 sequences, less than 40% being singletons. The specimen sequenced was blood. These receptor sequences come from a girl under 18 with multiple sclerosis. CDR3s include the opening cysteine and the closing phenylalanine or tryptophan. D genes are given only for firm matches. Clone sizes are given selectively: once, few, many, or a class where the clone is expanded.

d_gene	abundance	v_gene	j_gene	CDR3nt	CDR3aa
TRBD2	few	TRBV10-3	TRBJ2-5	TGTGCCATCAGAGGCGGGGGGGAACAAGAGACCCAGTACTTC	CAIRGGGEQETQYF
.	.	TRBV20-1	TRBJ1-1	TGCAGTGCTAGAGATTCGCGAGGGGGAGGAACTGAAGCTTTCTTT	CSARDSRGGGTEAFF
.	.	TRBV6-1	TRBJ1-2	TGTGCCAGCAGACCACAGGTTAACTATGGCTACACCTTC	CASRPQVNYGYTF
TRBD1	few	TRBV4-1	TRBJ2-5	TGCGCCAGCAGCCAACATAAGACAGGGCAAGAGACCCAGTACTTC	CASSQHKTGQETQYF
.	once	TRBV10-3	TRBJ2-3	TGTGCCATCAGCGACAGAGGTAGCACAGATACGCAGTATTTT	CAISDRGSTDTQYF
TRBD2	.	TRBV7-2	TRBJ2-1	TGTGCCAGCAGCTTAGAACTAGCGGGGGGTGGAAATGAGCAGTTCTTC	CASSLELAGGGNEQFF
.	few	TRBV7-2	TRBJ2-1	TGTGCCAGCAGCTTAGGCATTAACTCCTACAATGAGCAGTTCTTC	CASSLGINSYNEQFF
.	.	TRBV29-1	TRBJ2-5	TGCAGCGTGCTGGGGGGACAAGAGACCCAGTACTTC	CSVLGGQETQYF
.	few	TRBV15	TRBJ1-5	TGTGCCACCAGCTACCTCGGTCAGGAGAACCAGCCCCAGCATTTT	CATSYLGQENQPQHF
TRBD2	.	TRBV6-2/TRBV6-3	TRBJ2-7	TGTGCCAGCAATTTGGGGGTAGCGGGCGAGCAGTACTTC	CASNLGVAGEQYF
.	many	TRBV4-3	TRBJ2-1	TGCGCCAGCAGCCAAGCGGGTCCGGCGGGGTCCTACAATGAGCAGTTCTTC	CASSQAGPAGSYNEQFF
.	few	TRBV12-3/TRBV12-4	TRBJ1-4	TGTGCCAGCAGTTTAGAAGGGGAGGCAACTAATGAAAAACTGTTTTTT	CASSLEGEATNEKLFF
.	.	TRBV4-2	TRBJ2-5	TGTGCCAGCAGCCGTTCTCGGGAGGAGACCCAGTACTTC	CASSRSREETQYF
TRBD2	few	TRBV27	TRBJ2-7	TGTGCCAGCAGTTCTATCTCCAACGGACTAGCGGACTCCTACGAGCAGTACTTC	CASSSISNGLADSYEQYF
TRBD2	few	TRBV29-1	TRBJ2-7	TGCAGCGTTCGACGGGGGGGATCCTACGAGCAGTACTTC	CSVRRGGSYEQYF
TRBD1	few	TRBV7-2	TRBJ2-7	TGTGCCAGCAGCGCCCAAACAGGGGACGAGCAGTACTTC	CASSAQTGDEQYF
.	.	TRBV6-5	TRBJ2-3	TGTGCCAGCAGATCGGAATACTCTAGCACAGATACGCAGTATTTT	CASRSEYSSTDTQYF
TRBD2	.	TRBV28	TRBJ2-1	TGTGCCAGCGTGGGGGGGACTAGCAGTAGGGAAGAGCAGTTCTTC	CASVGGTSSREEQFF
TRBD2	few	TRBV4-3	TRBJ2-5	TGCGCCAGCAGCCTCAAGGGCGGGGGGCAAGAGACCCAGTACTTC	CASSLKGGGQETQYF
TRBD2	few	TRBV3-1	TRBJ2-7	TGTGCCAGCAGCCATCCAAGTCTGGAGCGGGGGGGCCGCGAGCAGTACTTC	CASSHPSLERGGREQYF
.	.	TRBV9	TRBJ2-6	TGTGCCAGCAGCACAGGCTCTGGGGCCAACGTCCTGACTTTC	CASSTGSGANVLTF
.	.	TRBV12-3/TRBV12-4	TRBJ1-4	TGTGCCAGCAGCGCGTCAGGGATGACTAATGAAAAACTGTTTTTT	CASSASGMTNEKLFF
.	few	TRBV6-5	TRBJ2-3	TGTGCCAGCACCATCGGGGCCAGCGCAGATACGCAGTATTTT	CASTIGASADTQYF
TRBD2	.	TRBV7-3	TRBJ2-3	TGTGCCAGCAGCTTATCCCCCTGGGCGGGGGGGCCTTCGAGCACAGACACGCAGTATTTT	CASSLSPWAGGPSSTDTQYF
.	.	TRBV7-9	TRBJ2-1	TGTGCCAGCAGCTTATTGGGATATGAGCAGTTCTTC	CASSLLGYEQFF
TRBD2	.	TRBV4-2	TRBJ2-7	TGTGCCAGCAGCCGCCCACTAGCGGGGGGGCCTATTTCCCACGAGCAGTACTTC	CASSRPLAGGPISHEQYF
.	few	TRBV6-5	TRBJ2-1	TGTGCCAGCAGTTATTCCCCGGGAAGCTCCTACAATGAGCAGTTCTTC	CASSYSPGSSYNEQFF
TRBD2	.	TRBV13	TRBJ2-1	TGTGCCAGCAGCTACCCGGGACTAGCGGCCTCCTACAATGAGCAGTTCTTC	CASSYPGLAASYNEQFF
.	.	TRBV12-3/TRBV12-4	TRBJ1-2	TGTGCCAGCAGTTTGGGTTACGCGCAGGGCTATGGCTACACCTTC	CASSLGYAQGYGYTF